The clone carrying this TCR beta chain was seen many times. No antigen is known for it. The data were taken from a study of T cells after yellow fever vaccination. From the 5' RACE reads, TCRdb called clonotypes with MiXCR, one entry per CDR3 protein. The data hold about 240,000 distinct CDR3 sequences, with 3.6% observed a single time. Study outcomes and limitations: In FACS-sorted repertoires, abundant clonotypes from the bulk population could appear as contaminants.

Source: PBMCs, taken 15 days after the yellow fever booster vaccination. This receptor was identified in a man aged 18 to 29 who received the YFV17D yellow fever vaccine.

CDR3 loop: CSAREYGGNTEAFF. For the CDR3, the DNA is TGCAGTGCTAGAGAATATGGGGGGAACACTGAAGCTTTCTTT. The rearrangement links TRBV20-1 to TRBJ1-1, with a tentative D call TRBD1 (5 bases). V was pared by 0 bases and J by 1 base, with 9 bases between. In germline, CDR1 is DFQATT, CDR2 SNEGSKA (reference sequence). The CDR3 extends over 14 amino acids.